This T cell receptor (beta chain) was sequenced during a study of blood T cell repertoires in COVID-19. The overall study: Samples came from the United States, Italy and Spain, spanning acute and convalescent COVID-19. Nucleic acid was either cDNA or gDNA, and it came from T cells, B-cell-depleted T cells, or PBMCs.

Points on this clone: This CDR3 fails to terminate in the conserved phenylalanine or tryptophan, so it likely reflects a read error. Because the CDR3's place on the DNA is in doubt, the DNA is left out and the CDR3 is given as listed by TCRdb.

The data were produced by immunoSEQ multiplex PCR, yet TCRdb's version contains in-frame clones alone and is incomplete. The data hold nearly 95,000 clones, with more than 65% observed a single time. The CDR3 has 8 residues if both end residues are counted. Germline CDR1 reads SGHNT; CDR2 reads YENEEA. The chain uses TRBV11-3 and TRBJ2-7; no DNA check was done on the table's D call, TRBD1. The sample comprised peripheral blood. The receptor was isolated from a human donor in a cohort sampled during active COVID-19. CDR3 protein: CASWTGIP.